These T cell receptor beta chains were read from a single sample in a study of long-term antiretroviral therapy in people with HIV. Produced via immunoSEQ multiplex PCR; TCRdb's table is partial and in-frame only. The table includes 25,000 to 35,000 clones, over 90% detected once. Sequenced here: unsorted PBMCs, sampled 6.2 years after starting antiretroviral therapy. The receptors were sampled from a man between 40 and 49 years old with HIV. Both conserved end residues are part of each CDR3. D genes are given only for firm matches. The size field is filled for only some rows; it gives once, few, many or a size class.

V gene	clone size	J gene	D gene	CDR3 DNA	CDR3 protein
TRBV7-4	-	TRBJ1-3	-	TGTGCCAGCAGCCCGCCTGGACGGCGCTCTGGAAACACCATATATTTT	CASSPPGRRSGNTIYF
TRBV5-1	-	TRBJ2-7	TRBD1	TGCGCCAGCAGCTTACAGGGGGCGGAATACGAGCAGTACTTC	CASSLQGAEYEQYF
TRBV10-3	-	TRBJ2-2	TRBD1	TGTGCCATCAGGCAGGGGGCGAACACCGGGGAGCTGTTTTTT	CAIRQGANTGELFF
TRBV25-1	-	TRBJ2-5	TRBD1	TGTGCCAGCAGTGATTTCGGGACAGCATTAGAGACCCAGTACTTC	CASSDFGTALETQYF
TRBV5-1	-	TRBJ1-2	-	TGCGCCAGCAGCCAGACCTTGGACTATGGCTACACCTTC	CASSQTLDYGYTF
TRBV14	-	TRBJ2-3	TRBD2	TGTGCCAGCAGCCAAGACCCGGGACTAGCGGGATGGAGTGATACGCAGTATTTT	CASSQDPGLAGWSDTQYF
TRBV6-5	-	TRBJ1-1	-	TGTGCCAGCAACCGGGCGGGGAACACTGAAGCTTTCTTT	CASNRAGNTEAFF
TRBV7-9	-	TRBJ2-7	-	TGTGCCAGCAGCTCAGGGGCCTACGAGCAGTACTTC	CASSSGAYEQYF
TRBV7-6	once	TRBJ2-7	TRBD1	TGTGCCAGCAGCCCCGACAGGGGCCCCTACGAGCAGTACTTC	CASSPDRGPYEQYF
TRBV6-4	-	TRBJ2-3	-	TGTGCCAGCAGTGACTCCCGCGCGCCTGGTCCAGATACGCAGTATTTT	CASSDSRAPGPDTQYF
TRBV27	-	TRBJ2-7	-	TGTGCCAGCAGTCAGGGCTACGAGCAGTACTTC	CASSQGYEQYF
TRBV7-2	-	TRBJ2-5	-	TGTGCCAGCAGCAAAGACAGGCTCAGGGAGACCCAGTACTTC	CASSKDRLRETQYF
TRBV5-1	-	TRBJ1-2	TRBD1	TGCGCCAGCAGCTTGGGACAGGGGACGGGCTATGGCTACACCTTC	CASSLGQGTGYGYTF
TRBV7-9	-	TRBJ2-1	TRBD1	TGTGCCAGCAGCTCCCGGGACAGGGGCCGCGAGCAGTTCTTC	CASSSRDRGREQFF
TRBV30	-	TRBJ2-5	-	TGTGCCTGGAGTCAAAGAGGGGAGACCCAGTACTTC	CAWSQRGETQYF
TRBV5-1	-	TRBJ2-1	TRBD1	TGCGCCAGCAGCGCCGTGCCAGGGGGCCCTGAGCAGTTCTTC	CASSAVPGGPEQFF
TRBV28	-	TRBJ2-2	-	TGTGCCAGCAGTTTTTGGGGTGTCAACACCGGGGAGCTGTTTTTT	CASSFWGVNTGELFF
TRBV27	once	TRBJ1-6	-	TGTGCCAGCAGTTTAAAAGGGGGGATCTATAATTCACCCCTCCACTTT	CASSLKGGIYNSPLHF
TRBV6-5	-	TRBJ1-5	-	TGTGCCAGCAGTTACATGGGCAATCAGCCCCAGCATTTT	CASSYMGNQPQHF
TRBV19	-	TRBJ2-3	TRBD1	TGTGCCAGTAGTATACGGCAGGGGGGCACAGATACGCAGTATTTT	CASSIRQGGTDTQYF
TRBV7-3	-	TRBJ2-1	-	TGTGCCAGCAGCTTAACCGTGAGGTCAGACAATGAGCAGTTCTTC	CASSLTVRSDNEQFF